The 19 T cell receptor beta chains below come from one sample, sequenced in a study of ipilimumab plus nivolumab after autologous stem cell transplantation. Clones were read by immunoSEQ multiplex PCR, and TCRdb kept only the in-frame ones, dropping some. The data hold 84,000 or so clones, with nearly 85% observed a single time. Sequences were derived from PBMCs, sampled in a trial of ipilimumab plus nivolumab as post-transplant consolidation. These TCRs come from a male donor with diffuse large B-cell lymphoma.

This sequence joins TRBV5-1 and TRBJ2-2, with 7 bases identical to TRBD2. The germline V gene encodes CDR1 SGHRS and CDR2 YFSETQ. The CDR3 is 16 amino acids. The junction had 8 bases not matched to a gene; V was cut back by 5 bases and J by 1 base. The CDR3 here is CASRTSPSGNTGELFF. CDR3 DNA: TGCGCCAGCAGGACCTCACCTAGCGGGAACACCGGGGAGCTGTTTTTT.

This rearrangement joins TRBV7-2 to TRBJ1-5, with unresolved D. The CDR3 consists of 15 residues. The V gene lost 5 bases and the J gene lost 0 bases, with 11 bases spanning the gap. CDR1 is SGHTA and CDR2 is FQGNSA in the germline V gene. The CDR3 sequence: CASSMDGTSNQPQHF. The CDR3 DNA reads TGTGCCAGCAGCATGGACGGAACTAGCAATCAGCCCCAGCATTTT.

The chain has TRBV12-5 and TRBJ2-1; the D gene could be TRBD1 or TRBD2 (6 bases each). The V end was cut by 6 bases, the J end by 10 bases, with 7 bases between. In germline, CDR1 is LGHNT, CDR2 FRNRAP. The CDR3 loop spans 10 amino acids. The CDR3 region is CASGGGEQFF. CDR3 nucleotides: TGTGCTAGTGGGGGGGGCGAGCAGTTCTTC.

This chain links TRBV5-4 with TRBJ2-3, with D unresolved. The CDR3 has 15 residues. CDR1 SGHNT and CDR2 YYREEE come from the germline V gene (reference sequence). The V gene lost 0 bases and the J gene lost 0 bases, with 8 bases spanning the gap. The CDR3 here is CASSLVGTSTDTQYF. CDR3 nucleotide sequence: TGTGCCAGCAGCTTGGTTGGCACAAGCACAGATACGCAGTATTTT.

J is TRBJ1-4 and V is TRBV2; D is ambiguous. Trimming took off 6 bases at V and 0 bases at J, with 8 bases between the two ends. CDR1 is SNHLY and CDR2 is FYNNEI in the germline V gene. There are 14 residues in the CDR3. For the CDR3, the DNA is TGTGCCAGCAGCGCACAGCCAACTAATGAAAAACTGTTTTTT. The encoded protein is CASSAQPTNEKLFF.

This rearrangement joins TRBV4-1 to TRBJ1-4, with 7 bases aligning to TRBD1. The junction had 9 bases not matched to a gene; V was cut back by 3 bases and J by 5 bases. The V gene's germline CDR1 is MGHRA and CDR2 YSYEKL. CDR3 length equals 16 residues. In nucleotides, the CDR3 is TGCGCCAGCAGCCACCCTAAGACAGGGTTAAATGAAAAACTGTTTTTT. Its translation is CASSHPKTGLNEKLFF.

The CDR3 region has the DNA TGTGCCAGCAGCTTAGGTACAGGGGGCGCGACCCAGTACTTC. Its translation is CASSLGTGGATQYF. This chain connects TRBV7-8 to TRBJ2-5; TRBD1 matches at 9 bases. The CDR3 extends over 14 amino acids. V trimming: 1 base; J trimming: 7 bases; junction bases outside the gene matches: 4. Germline V gene sequence: CDR1 SGHVS, CDR2 FQNEAQ. The full variable domain, completed using reference TRBV7-8 and TRBJ2-5, is GAGVSQSPRYKVAKRGQDVALRCDPISGHVSLFWYQQALGQGPEFLTYFQNEAQLDKSGLPSDRFFAERPEGSVSTLKIQRTQQEDSAVYLCASSLGTGGATQYFGPGTRLLVL.

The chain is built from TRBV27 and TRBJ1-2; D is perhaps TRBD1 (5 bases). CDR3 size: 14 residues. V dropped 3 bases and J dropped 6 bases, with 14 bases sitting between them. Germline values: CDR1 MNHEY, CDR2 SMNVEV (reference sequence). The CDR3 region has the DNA TGTGCCAGCAGTTTTTCCAGGGAAGGCGATGGCTACACCTTC. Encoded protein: CASSFSREGDGYTF.

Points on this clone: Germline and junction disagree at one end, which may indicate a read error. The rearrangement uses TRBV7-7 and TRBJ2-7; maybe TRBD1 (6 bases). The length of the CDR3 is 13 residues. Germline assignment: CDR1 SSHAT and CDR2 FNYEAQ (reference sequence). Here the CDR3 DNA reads TGTGCTAGCAGCGTCAACAGGGATGGCGAGCAGTACTTC. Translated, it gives CASSVNRDGEQYF.

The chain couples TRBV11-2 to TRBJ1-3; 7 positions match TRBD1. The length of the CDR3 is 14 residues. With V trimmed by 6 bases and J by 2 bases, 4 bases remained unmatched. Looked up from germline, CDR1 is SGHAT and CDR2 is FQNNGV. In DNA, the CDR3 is TGTGCCAGCAGAACCAGGGGGACTGGAAACACCATATATTTT. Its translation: CASRTRGTGNTIYF.

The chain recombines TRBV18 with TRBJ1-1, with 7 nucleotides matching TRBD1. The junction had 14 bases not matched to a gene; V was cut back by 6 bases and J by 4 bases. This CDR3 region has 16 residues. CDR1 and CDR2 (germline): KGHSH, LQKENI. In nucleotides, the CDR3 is TGTGCCAGCTCTTCGCTTGGGACCTCAGGGGGCACTGAAGCTTTCTTT. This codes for CASSSLGTSGGTEAFF.

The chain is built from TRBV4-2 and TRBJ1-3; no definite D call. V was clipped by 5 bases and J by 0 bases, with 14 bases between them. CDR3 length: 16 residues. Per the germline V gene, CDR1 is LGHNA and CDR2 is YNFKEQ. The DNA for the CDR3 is TGTGCCAGCAGCTTCGGTCCCCGGAGCTCTGGAAACACCATATATTTT. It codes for CASSFGPRSSGNTIYF.

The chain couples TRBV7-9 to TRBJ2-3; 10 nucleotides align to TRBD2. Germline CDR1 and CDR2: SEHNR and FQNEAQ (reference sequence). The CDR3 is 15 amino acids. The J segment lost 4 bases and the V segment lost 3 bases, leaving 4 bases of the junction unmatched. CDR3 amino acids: CASSFTSGEADTQYF. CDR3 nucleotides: TGTGCCAGCAGCTTTACTAGCGGGGAAGCAGATACGCAGTATTTT.

The CDR3 spells CASQRNRGDGYTF. The CDR3 nucleotides are TGCGCCAGCCAGAGAAACAGGGGAGATGGCTACACCTTC. The genes are TRBV5-1 and TRBJ1-2; TRBD1 agrees at 7 bases. The V segment lost 7 bases and the J segment 6 bases; nucleotides outside the gene matches: 9. Per the germline V gene, CDR1 is SGHRS and CDR2 is YFSETQ. CDR3 length: 13 residues.

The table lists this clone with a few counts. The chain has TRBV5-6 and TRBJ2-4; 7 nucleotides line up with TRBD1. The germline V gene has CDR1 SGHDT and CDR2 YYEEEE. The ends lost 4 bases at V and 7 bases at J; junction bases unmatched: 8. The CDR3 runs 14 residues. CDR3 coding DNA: TGTGCCAGCAGCGAACAGGGGCGAGGCAACATTCAGTACTTC. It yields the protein CASSEQGRGNIQYF. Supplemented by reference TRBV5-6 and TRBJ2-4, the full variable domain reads DAGVTQSPTHLIKTRGQQVTLRCSPKSGHDTVSWYQQALGQGPQFIFQYYEEEERQRGNFPDRFSGHQFPNYSSELNVNALLLGDSALYLCASSEQGRGNIQYFGAGTRLSVL.

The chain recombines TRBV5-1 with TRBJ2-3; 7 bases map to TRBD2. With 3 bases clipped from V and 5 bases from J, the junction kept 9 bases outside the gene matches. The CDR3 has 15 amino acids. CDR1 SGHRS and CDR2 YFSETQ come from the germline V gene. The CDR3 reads CASSSLGGAGDTQYF. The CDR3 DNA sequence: TGCGCCAGCAGCTCCTTGGGAGGGGCAGGAGATACGCAGTATTTT.

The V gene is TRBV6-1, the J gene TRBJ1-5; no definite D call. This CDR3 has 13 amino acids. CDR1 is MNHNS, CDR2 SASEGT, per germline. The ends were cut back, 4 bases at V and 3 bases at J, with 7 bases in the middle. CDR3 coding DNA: TGTGCCAGCAGTGTAGAGAACAATCAGCCCCAGCATTTT. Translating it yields CASSVENNQPQHF.

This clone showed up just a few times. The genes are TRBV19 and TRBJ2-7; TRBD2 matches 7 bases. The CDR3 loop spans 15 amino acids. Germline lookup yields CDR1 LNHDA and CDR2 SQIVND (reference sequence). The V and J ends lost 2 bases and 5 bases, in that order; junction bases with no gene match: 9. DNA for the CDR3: TGTGCCAGTAGTATAACAGGCGGGGGACGCAACGAGCAGTACTTC. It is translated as CASSITGGGRNEQYF.

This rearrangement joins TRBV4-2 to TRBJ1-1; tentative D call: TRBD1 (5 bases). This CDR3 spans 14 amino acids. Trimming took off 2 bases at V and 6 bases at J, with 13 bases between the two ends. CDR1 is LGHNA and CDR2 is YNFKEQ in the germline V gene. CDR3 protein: CASSQQGGYSEAFF. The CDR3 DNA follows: TGTGCCAGCAGCCAACAGGGAGGGTATTCTGAAGCTTTCTTT.